This entry features one T cell receptor (beta chain) sequence. Its antigen is not identified. The CDR3 has 14 residues. CDR1 is MNHEY and CDR2 is SMNVEV in the germline V gene (reference sequence). With 1 base removed from V and 0 bases from J, the gap between germline ends came to 6 bases. All donors participated as healthy donors of bone marrow. The PCR made use of 60 Vbeta and 13 Jbeta primers. The protocol was immunoSEQ multiplex PCR, while the TCRdb copy is restricted to in-frame clones and leaves out a portion. The table shows 100,000 to 150,000 clones, with approximately 80% occurring only once. This sample is drawn from a study of cytomegalovirus exposure and HLA in healthy donors. Study-wide results and limits: It was confirmed in vitro that a few of the CMV-associated chains were specific for CMV antigens. Association of a missense DCLRE1C variant with TCR beta V- and J-gene trimming was reported in a later analysis. According to an earlier analysis, most TCR beta V segments yielded productive rearrangements about 87% or about 30% of the time.

The TCR originated in a young woman in good health and CMV-seronegative. Sequencing input: PBMCs. V gene TRBV27 combines with J gene TRBJ1-1; a possible D gene is TRBD1 (5 bases). The DNA of the CDR3 is TGTGCCAGCAGTTTATGGGGCTTGAACACTGAAGCTTTCTTT. This sequence encodes CASSLWGLNTEAFF.